This TCR beta chain originates from a study of blood T cells in healthy people across ages. Study summary: For every two T cells, template switching captured about one barcoded beta molecule.

Notes on the study in general: Naive T cell percentage strongly correlated with TCR beta diversity.

Ranging in age from roughly 6 to 90, the donors were healthy Caucasian individuals from Russia. Researchers isolated at least 6.5 million PBMCs per sample. This clonotype was counted ten times or more. The antigen remains undetermined. The authors ran a second PCR of roughly 6 to 11 cycles using a sample-barcoded 5' primer and a J-beta primer mix. TCRdb recomputed calls from the 5' RACE reads with MiXCR, one row per CDR3 protein. The sample yields about 1,800,000 distinct CDR3 sequences, roughly 30% seen once. CDR1 is DFQATT and CDR2 is SNEGSKA in the germline V gene (reference sequence). Trimming took 0 bases from V and 3 from J; bases not matched to a gene: 10. The CDR3 is made up of 17 amino acids.

Sequencing was performed on blood. The chain carries TRBV20-1 and TRBJ2-7; TRBD2 matches 11 bases. The receptor was derived from a woman in her 30s in good health. The CDR3 region is CSARDFLAGGTLYEQYF. In DNA form, the CDR3 reads TGCAGTGCTAGAGATTTCCTAGCGGGAGGCACCCTCTACGAGCAGTACTTC.